Listed below are T cell receptor beta chains from one sample, sequenced in a study of regulatory T cells in long-lasting Graves disease. Using its own MiXCR run on the multiplex PCR reads, TCRdb lists one record per CDR3 protein. The sample shows hundreds of thousands of distinct CDR3 sequences, about 16% of them seen only once. The specimen comprised peripheral blood mononuclear cells (PBMCs), sampled at new diagnosis, from a patient treated with antithyroid drugs. All receptors come from a female donor with Graves disease. Each CDR3 is given with its conserved first and last residue. A D gene is named only where the DNA matches it firmly. Not every row has a clone size; where given, it reads once, few, many or a size class.

cdr3_length,v_call,d_call,clone_size,j_call,cdr3_aa,cdr3_nt
14,TRBV20-1,.,many,TRBJ2-1,CSADSRVGPAEQFF,TGCAGTGCCGACTCTCGAGTGGGGCCCGCTGAGCAGTTCTTC
14,TRBV7-2,.,many,TRBJ2-3,CASSSTTVTDTQYF,TGTGCCAGCAGCTCCACGACGGTCACAGATACGCAGTATTTT
13,TRBV3-1,.,.,TRBJ2-7,CASSLSVRYEQYF,TGTGCCAGCAGCCTATCCGTGCGGTACGAGCAGTACTTC
14,TRBV5-1,.,many,TRBJ2-3,CASSLSQGADTQYF,TGCGCCAGCAGCTTGAGCCAGGGTGCAGATACGCAGTATTTT
14,TRBV7-9,.,few,TRBJ2-3,CASSLPLGTDTQYF,TGTGCCAGCAGCTTACCCCTGGGGACAGATACGCAGTATTTT
16,TRBV6-9,.,many,TRBJ2-3,CASSYSGLPPPDTQYF,TGTGCCAGCAGTTACTCCGGGCTCCCTCCCCCAGATACGCAGTATTTT
15,TRBV9,.,.,TRBJ2-1,CASREGLGRGDEQFF,TGTGCCAGCAGAGAAGGACTCGGCAGGGGGGATGAGCAGTTCTTC
15,TRBV28,.,few,TRBJ2-6,CASSPGVDGANVLTF,TGTGCCAGCAGCCCAGGGGTTGATGGGGCCAACGTCCTGACTTTC
15,TRBV10-1,TRBD2,many,TRBJ2-1,CASSGPSSGGVEQFF,TGCGCCAGCAGTGGCCCTTCTAGCGGGGGCGTCGAGCAGTTCTTC
16,TRBV24-1,.,few,TRBJ1-5,CATSDRWTDPSQPQHF,TGTGCCACCAGTGATAGGTGGACAGATCCTAGTCAGCCCCAGCATTTT
15,TRBV4-1,.,.,TRBJ1-5,CASSPRVGSNQPQHF,TGCGCCAGCAGTCCTAGAGTCGGTAGCAATCAGCCCCAGCATTTT
20,TRBV7-2,TRBD2,many,TRBJ2-7,CASSLQWTSGRPYTSYEQYF,TGTGCCAGCAGCCTTCAATGGACTAGCGGGAGGCCCTATACTTCCTACGAGCAGTACTTC
15,TRBV18,TRBD1,.,TRBJ2-5,CASSPPTGASETQYF,TGTGCCAGCTCACCTCCGACAGGGGCGAGCGAGACCCAGTACTTC
18,TRBV7-8,TRBD2,many,TRBJ2-3,CASSFSRSGTSGRATQYF,TGTGCCAGCAGCTTTTCGAGAAGTGGGACTAGCGGGAGGGCCACGCAGTATTTT
17,TRBV7-9,TRBD1,few,TRBJ2-3,CASSFPARDRGPCTQYF,TGTGCCAGCAGCTTTCCGGCCCGGGACAGGGGCCCGTGTACGCAGTATTTT
17,TRBV19,TRBD2,few,TRBJ2-1,CASSRTSGGGSYNEQFF,TGTGCCAGTAGTCGGACTAGCGGAGGGGGCTCCTACAATGAGCAGTTCTTC
14,TRBV6-1,.,many,TRBJ2-7,CASSTVVSSYEQYF,TGTGCCAGCAGTACAGTGGTTAGCTCCTACGAGCAGTACTTC
18,TRBV24-1,TRBD2,many,TRBJ2-1,CATSDYTGLAGGRNEQFF,TGTGCCACCAGTGACTACACGGGACTAGCGGGAGGTCGCAATGAGCAGTTCTTC
13,TRBV5-1,.,many,TRBJ2-1,CASSLFSYNEQFF,TGCGCCAGCAGCTTGTTCAGCTACAATGAGCAGTTCTTC
12,TRBV7-9,.,many,TRBJ1-2,CASSTPDSRYTF,TGTGCCAGCAGCACCCCAGACAGTCGCTACACCTTC
16,TRBV10-3,TRBD1,many,TRBJ1-3,CAISDSQGALGNTIYF,TGTGCCATCAGTGATTCACAGGGGGCCCTGGGGAACACCATATATTTT
17,TRBV12-3/TRBV12-4,TRBD1,many,TRBJ1-4,CASSPMRWGTGNEKLFF,TGTGCCAGCAGCCCGATGAGGTGGGGGACAGGGAATGAAAAACTGTTTTTT
14,TRBV7-8,TRBD2,many,TRBJ2-1,CASSPQRERGEQFF,TGTGCCAGCAGCCCACAGCGGGAGCGGGGTGAGCAGTTCTTC
15,TRBV2,TRBD1,many,TRBJ1-5,CASSTGQASNQPQHF,TGTGCCAGCTCAACCGGACAGGCCTCCAATCAGCCCCAGCATTTT
17,TRBV7-9,TRBD2,.,TRBJ2-5,CASSLEAGGGARETQYF,TGTGCCAGCAGCTTAGAGGCAGGCGGGGGGGCCAGGGAGACCCAGTACTTC
14,TRBV7-3,.,.,TRBJ2-3,CASSPQPSTDTQYF,TGTGCCAGCAGCCCCCAACCTAGCACAGATACGCAGTATTTT
12,TRBV3-1,.,many,TRBJ2-7,CASSQTRLEQYF,TGTGCCAGCAGCCAGACTAGACTCGAGCAGTACTTC
14,TRBV11-2,.,many,TRBJ2-7,CASSPCFRGCEQYF,TGTGCCAGCAGCCCGTGTTTTAGAGGGTGCGAGCAGTACTTC
17,TRBV7-8,TRBD1,.,TRBJ1-5,CASSRSGQGITNQPQHF,TGTGCCAGCAGCCGATCGGGACAGGGGATTACCAATCAGCCCCAGCATTTT
13,TRBV20-1,.,many,TRBJ2-1,CSAPPLDRNEQFF,TGCAGTGCTCCCCCACTAGACCGAAATGAGCAGTTCTTC
15,TRBV2,TRBD2,many,TRBJ2-7,CASSLGLAGNYEQYF,TGTGCCAGCAGTCTGGGACTAGCGGGAAACTACGAGCAGTACTTC
15,TRBV7-2,.,many,TRBJ2-7,CASSLGFQGSYEQYF,TGTGCCAGCAGCTTAGGATTCCAGGGATCCTACGAGCAGTACTTC
14,TRBV11-1,.,many,TRBJ2-7,CASSLGFRGNEQYF,TGCGCCAGCAGCTTAGGATTCAGGGGAAACGAGCAGTACTTC
14,TRBV28,TRBD1,few,TRBJ1-2,CASSTPGQGIGYTF,TGTGCCAGCAGTACACCGGGACAGGGGATAGGGTACACCTTC
13,TRBV5-6,.,.,TRBJ1-1,CTSSFGPNTEAFF,TGTACCAGCAGCTTCGGACCGAACACTGAAGCTTTCTTT
16,TRBV4-1,.,.,TRBJ2-7,CASSPGRGAGSYEQYF,TGCGCCAGCAGCCCGGGACGGGGGGCTGGGTCCTACGAGCAGTACTTC
12,TRBV12-5,.,many,TRBJ1-5,CASGFGPQPQHF,TGTGCTAGTGGTTTCGGGCCCCAGCCCCAGCATTTT
17,TRBV7-3,.,few,TRBJ2-2,CASSPFDGAPNTGELFF,TGTGCCAGCAGCCCTTTTGACGGGGCTCCGAACACCGGGGAGCTGTTTTTT
16,TRBV20-1,TRBD1,many,TRBJ2-6,CSAKTGGSSGANVLTF,TGCAGTGCTAAGACAGGGGGGAGCTCTGGGGCCAACGTCCTGACTTTC
14,TRBV2,.,.,TRBJ2-3,CASSYGQGKDTQYF,TGTGCCAGCAGTTACGGGCAGGGTAAAGATACGCAGTATTTT
14,TRBV18,TRBD1,.,TRBJ1-6,CASSQTGETSPLHF,TGTGCCAGCTCACAGACAGGGGAGACTTCACCCCTCCACTTT
15,TRBV4-1,.,.,TRBJ1-6,CASSQVGDVNSPLHF,TGCGCCAGCAGCCAAGTGGGGGACGTTAATTCACCCCTCCACTTT
16,TRBV5-1,.,many,TRBJ2-4,CASSLAYRAERNIQYF,TGCGCCAGCAGCTTGGCCTACAGGGCCGAACGAAACATTCAGTACTTC
16,TRBV24-1,.,many,TRBJ2-3,CATSDSLEGGTDTQYF,TGTGCCACCAGTGATTCCTTGGAGGGGGGCACAGATACGCAGTATTTT
16,TRBV5-1,.,many,TRBJ2-1,CASSLAAVSSYNEQFF,TGCGCCAGCAGCTTAGCCGCGGTTAGCTCCTACAATGAGCAGTTCTTC
16,TRBV20-1,TRBD1,many,TRBJ2-5,CSARDRPGQGSETQYF,TGCAGTGCTAGAGATCGCCCCGGACAGGGGTCGGAGACCCAGTACTTC
15,TRBV11-2,.,many,TRBJ2-5,CASSLQGTAKETQYF,TGTGCCAGCAGCTTACAGGGAACAGCAAAAGAGACCCAGTACTTC
15,TRBV2,.,many,TRBJ2-3,CASSDSGTLADTQYF,TGTGCCAGCAGTGATTCGGGGACTTTGGCAGATACGCAGTATTTT
15,TRBV6-2/TRBV6-3,TRBD1,.,TRBJ1-1,CASSYSAGGRTEAFF,TGTGCCAGCAGTTACTCGGCAGGGGGTAGGACTGAAGCTTTCTTT
13,TRBV2,.,many,TRBJ1-4,CASRWQIDEKLFF,TGTGCCAGCAGATGGCAGATAGATGAAAAACTGTTTTTT
12,TRBV28,.,.,TRBJ1-2,CASSLALYGYTF,TGTGCCAGCAGTTTGGCCCTCTATGGCTACACCTTC
13,TRBV4-1,.,.,TRBJ2-4,CASNSGDKNIQYF,TGCGCCAGCAATAGCGGAGACAAAAACATTCAGTACTTC